The next 27 T cell receptor beta chains were all read from a single sample in a study of blood T cell repertoires in COVID-19. Generated by immunoSEQ multiplex PCR, the TCRdb table keeps only in-frame clones and is missing some. The repertoire holds approximately 200,000 clones, with less than 90% as singletons. Input material: peripheral blood. These receptor sequences come from a woman in her sixties who had recovered from COVID-19.

The rearrangement links TRBV9 to TRBJ1-5; D is uncertain. The CDR3 length is 19 residues. Looked up from germline, CDR1 is SGDLS and CDR2 is YYNGEE. Deletions cut 4 bases from V and 0 bases from J, with 23 bases between. This CDR3 reads CASSPMEDGGVYSNQPQHF. CDR3 nucleotide sequence: TGTGCCAGCAGCCCAATGGAGGACGGCGGAGTTTATAGCAATCAGCCCCAGCATTTT.

The chain uses TRBV4-3 and TRBJ2-3; possibly TRBD2 for D (6 bases). Germline V gene sequence: CDR1 LGHNA, CDR2 YSLEER. The CDR3 covers 14 residues. The V end was cut by 0 bases, the J end by 9 bases, with 13 bases between. CDR3 sequence: CASSQDTGVRTQYF. DNA for the CDR3: TGCGCCAGCAGCCAAGATACGGGGGTACGGACGCAGTATTTT.

The chain uses TRBV3-1 (or the pseudogene TRBV3-2) and TRBJ1-2, with 9 positions matching TRBD1. The trim removed 1 base at V and 2 bases at J, leaving 2 bases unmatched. There are 15 residues in the CDR3. Germline-derived CDR1 and CDR2 are LGHDT and YNNKEL (reference sequence). The CDR3: CASSQGGTGNYGYTF. Here the CDR3 DNA reads TGTGCCAGCAGCCAAGGGGGGACAGGGAACTATGGCTACACCTTC.

V gene TRBV7-3 combines with J gene TRBJ1-2; TRBD1 aligns across 9 bases. CDR1 is SGHTA, CDR2 FQGTGA, per germline. The CDR3 runs 18 residues. The trim removed 3 bases at V and 4 bases at J, leaving 15 bases unmatched. The CDR3 nucleotides read TGTGCCAGCAGCTTTCTTAGTGGGGGACAGGGCCCTTCCTATGGCTACACCTTC. Amino acids: CASSFLSGGQGPSYGYTF.

The rearrangement links TRBV18 to TRBJ1-5; a weak D match, TRBD1 (6 bases). Trimming removed 6 bases from V and 5 bases from J, with 14 bases in between. CDR3 length equals 14 residues. The germline V gene has CDR1 KGHSH and CDR2 LQKENI. The CDR3, as DNA: TGTGCCAGCTCGCCAGGGGTGAGGGATCAGCCCCAGCATTTT. Amino acid sequence: CASSPGVRDQPQHF.

There are a few counts of this clone. The chain combines TRBV2 with TRBJ1-5, with no clear D. The CDR3 runs 14 residues. V was cut by 5 bases and J by 0 bases, with 8 bases left in between. Germline CDR1 is SNHLY and CDR2 is FYNNEI. The CDR3 spells CASSRESSNQPQHF. CDR3 nucleotide sequence: TGTGCCAGCAGTCGGGAGTCTAGCAATCAGCCCCAGCATTTT.

This sequence joins TRBV18 and TRBJ1-1; 7 nucleotides line up with TRBD1. This CDR3 is 15 amino acids long. The ends lost 2 bases at V and 3 bases at J; junction bases unmatched: 6. CDR1 is KGHSH, CDR2 LQKENI, per germline. CDR3 loop: CASSPDRQGYTEAFF. The CDR3 nucleotides read TGTGCCAGCTCACCAGACAGACAGGGTTACACTGAAGCTTTCTTT. Based on the CDR3 plus reference TRBV18 and TRBJ1-1, the full variable domain is NAGVMQNPRHLVRRRGQEARLRCSPMKGHSHVYWYRQLPEEGLKFMVYLQKENIIDESGMPKERFSAEFPKEGPSILRIQQVVRGDSAAYFCASSPDRQGYTEAFFGQGTRLTVV.

This chain links TRBV19 with TRBJ2-7; the D gene is possibly TRBD2 (5 bases). Trimming stripped 3 bases from V and 4 bases from J, with 13 bases between. The germline V gene has CDR1 LNHDA and CDR2 SQIVND (reference sequence). This CDR3 has 14 amino acids. In nucleotides, the CDR3 is TGTGCCAGTAGTATGGAGGTCATGGCGTACGAGCAGTACTTC. Translating gives CASSMEVMAYEQYF.

J is TRBJ2-5 and V is TRBV6-2 or TRBV6-3; maybe TRBD1 (6 bases). CDR3 length: 14 amino acids. V lost 5 bases, J lost 3 bases, and 13 bases lay in between. CDR1 MNHEY and CDR2 SVGEGT come from the germline V gene. Written as DNA, the CDR3 is TGTGCCAGCAGTCCCTCTGGACAGAAAGAGACCCAGTACTTC. Protein sequence: CASSPSGQKETQYF.

The V call is TRBV4-2, the J call TRBJ2-1; 12 nucleotides line up with TRBD2. J was trimmed by 14 bases and V by 0 bases; bases with no gene match: 11. This CDR3 has 16 residues. The V gene's germline CDR1 is LGHNA and CDR2 YNFKEQ. Written as DNA, the CDR3 is TGTGCCAGCAGCCAAGATTGGGCTAGCGGGGGGGGTTGGGAGTTCTTC. It translates to CASSQDWASGGGWEFF.

The J gene is TRBJ2-2, the V gene TRBV7-8; 8 positions agree with TRBD2. Germline lookup yields CDR1 SGHVS and CDR2 FQNEAQ. V shed 5 bases and J 0 bases; nucleotides not matched to a gene: 11. This CDR3 contains 18 residues. CDR3 DNA sequence: TGTGCCAGCAGCCTACCCCTCGGGGGGGGGACGAACACCGGGGAGCTGTTTTTT. Residues: CASSLPLGGGTNTGELFF.

The genes are TRBV9 and TRBJ2-3; 8 nucleotides line up with TRBD1. The CDR3 extends over 15 amino acids. Germline CDR1 reads SGDLS; CDR2 reads YYNGEE. Unmatched junction bases numbered 8, after V lost 6 bases and J lost 2 bases. CDR3: CASNPTGVITDTQYF. The CDR3 DNA reads as TGTGCCAGCAACCCGACAGGGGTGATCACAGATACGCAGTATTTT. Combining the CDR3 with reference TRBV9 and TRBJ2-3 gives the whole variable domain DSGVTQTPKHLITATGQRVTLRCSPRSGDLSVYWYQQSLDQGLQFLIQYYNGEERAKGNILERFSAQQFPDLHSELNLSSLELGDSALYFCASNPTGVITDTQYFGPGTRLTVL.

A single count supports this clone. This chain links TRBV3-1 (or the pseudogene TRBV3-2) with TRBJ1-2; the match to TRBD1 covers 9 bases. V lost 2 bases to trimming and J lost 5 bases; unmatched junction nucleotides: 3. Germline loops: CDR1 LGHDT, CDR2 YNNKEL (reference sequence). CDR3 size: 14 residues. The CDR3 bases are TGTGCCAGCAGCCAAAGGGACAGGGTTTATGGCTACACCTTC. Amino acids: CASSQRDRVYGYTF.

The rearrangement joins TRBV5-1 to TRBJ2-1; weak D call: TRBD2 (5 bases). This CDR3 is built from 13 residues. Germline V CDR1 and CDR2: SGHRS, YFSETQ. V was pared by 4 bases and J by 5 bases, with 10 bases between. The CDR3 DNA is TGCGCCAGCAGCCCTGCCGGGAACAATGAGCAGTTCTTC. Translation: CASSPAGNNEQFF.

The rearrangement joins TRBV5-4 to TRBJ2-7, with a possible D match to TRBD1 (5 bases). This CDR3 is built from 14 residues. Germline V gene data show CDR1 as SGHNT and CDR2 as YYREEE (reference sequence). The germline V and J ends were trimmed by 0 bases and 0 bases, with 7 bases remaining between them. CDR3 nucleotide sequence: TGTGCCAGCAGCTTGGGTGGGGCCTCCTACGAGCAGTACTTC. As protein: CASSLGGASYEQYF.

The V and J genes are TRBV7-9 and TRBJ2-7; TRBD1 might be the D (5 bases). Germline V lookup: CDR1 SEHNR, CDR2 FQNEAQ (reference sequence). V was pared by 5 bases and J by 3 bases, with 14 bases between. The CDR3 is 14 amino acids. CDR3 residues: CASSASGHYYEQYF. CDR3 in DNA: TGTGCCAGCAGCGCCTCCGGACACTACTACGAGCAGTACTTC.

The sample holds a few counts of this clone. The chain has TRBV7-9 and TRBJ1-1; D is perhaps TRBD1 (5 bases). V was cut by 0 bases and J by 6 bases, with 11 bases left in between. Germline V lookup: CDR1 SEHNR, CDR2 FQNEAQ (reference sequence). The CDR3 covers 14 residues. As DNA, the CDR3 is TGTGCCAGCAGCTTAGCGGGGGGTAGGGCTGAAGCTTTCTTT. Protein: CASSLAGGRAEAFF.

The CDR3 loop reads CASSLNRVDTQYF. CDR3 DNA sequence: TGTGCCAGCAGCTTAAACAGGGTGGATACGCAGTATTTT. The chain uses TRBV11-1 and TRBJ2-3; maybe TRBD1 (6 bases). The V end was cut by 2 bases, the J end by 6 bases, with 9 bases between. CDR1 is SGHAT, CDR2 FQDESV, per germline (reference sequence). The CDR3 is 13 amino acids.

The chain is built from TRBV19 and TRBJ1-2; D perhaps matches TRBD1 (5 bases). The CDR3 contains 13 residues. From germline, CDR1 is LNHDA and CDR2 SQIVND (reference sequence). V shed 3 bases and J shed 4 bases, with 9 bases lying between them. The CDR3 DNA is TGTGCCAGTAGTATGTGGCAGGGCTATGGCTACACCTTC. Protein: CASSMWQGYGYTF.

The chain employs TRBV7-2 and TRBJ2-3, with D possibly matching TRBD2 (7 bases). Germline CDR1 and CDR2: SGHTA and FQGNSA. The CDR3 is 17 residues long. V lost 1 base, J lost 2 bases, and 16 bases lay in between. This chain's CDR3 is CASSLEVWGGHTDTQYF. The CDR3 bases are TGTGCCAGCAGCTTAGAAGTTTGGGGGGGGCACACAGATACGCAGTATTTT.

This clone was counted once. The gene calls are TRBV19 and TRBJ1-1; perhaps TRBD1 as D (6 bases). V was pared by 3 bases and J by 4 bases, with 18 bases between. Germline lookup yields CDR1 LNHDA and CDR2 SQIVND (reference sequence). The CDR3 extends over 16 amino acids. CDR3 in amino acids: CASSIPDWGRGTEAFF. The CDR3 coding sequence is TGTGCCAGTAGTATTCCGGACTGGGGCAGGGGCACTGAAGCTTTCTTT.

The chain links TRBV6-5 to TRBJ1-1, with D maybe TRBD1 (5 bases). Deletions cut 5 bases from V and 6 bases from J, with 10 bases between. Looked up from germline, CDR1 is MNHEY and CDR2 is SVGAGI. CDR3 length: 12 amino acids. The CDR3 bases are TGTGCCAGCAGTAGGGACTTCGCTGAAGCTTTCTTT. This codes for CASSRDFAEAFF.

Here the CDR3 reads CASSPTGTAYEQYF. CDR3 DNA sequence: TGTGCCAGCAGCCCAACCGGGACAGCCTACGAGCAGTACTTC. The chain employs TRBV5-4 and TRBJ2-7; TRBD1 matches 7 bases. This CDR3 comprises 14 residues. The germline V gene encodes CDR1 SGHNT and CDR2 YYREEE (reference sequence). The ends lost 4 bases at V and 2 bases at J; junction bases unmatched: 6.

This chain links TRBV10-3 with TRBJ2-2; 7 nucleotides match TRBD1. Trimming cost V 4 bases and J 3 bases; bases outside gene matches: 14. Germline values: CDR1 ENHRY, CDR2 SYGVKD. CDR3 length: 18 residues. CDR3 sequence: CAISGKGAHLKDTGELFF. CDR3 sequence (DNA): TGTGCCATCAGTGGGAAGGGGGCCCACCTGAAAGACACCGGGGAGCTGTTTTTT.

This chain uses TRBV28 with TRBJ2-6; 8 positions match TRBD1. Germline V gives CDR1 MDHEN, CDR2 SYDVKM. With 5 bases clipped from V and 4 bases from J, the junction kept 19 bases outside the gene matches. The CDR3 is 20 amino acids. The CDR3 DNA reads as TGTGCCAGCAGTCGAACCGCAGGGGGCGGGGATTTACACGGGGCCAACGTCCTGACTTTC. Its translation: CASSRTAGGGDLHGANVLTF.

V is TRBV15 and J is TRBJ2-3; 10 bases align to TRBD2. V shed 2 bases and J 6 bases; nucleotides not matched to a gene: 11. The V gene's germline CDR1 is LNHNV and CDR2 YYDKDF (reference sequence). The CDR3 loop spans 17 amino acids. The CDR3 sequence: CATSRSGQRGGRDTQYF. The CDR3 DNA reads TGTGCCACCAGCAGATCCGGGCAGCGGGGGGGCCGGGATACGCAGTATTTT.

V gene TRBV6-4 combines with J gene TRBJ2-3; tentatively, D is TRBD2 (6 bases). The V gene lost 0 bases and the J gene lost 7 bases, with 11 bases spanning the gap. CDR1 is MRHNA, CDR2 SNTAGT, per germline. The CDR3 contains 14 residues. CDR3 coding DNA: TGTGCCAGCAGTGACTCCCGGGACTTAAATACGCAGTATTTT. Amino acids: CASSDSRDLNTQYF.